This passage covers 27 T cell receptor beta chains from one sample sequenced in a study of blood T cell repertoires in COVID-19. Using immunoSEQ multiplex PCR, the repertoire was profiled, and TCRdb retains in-frame clones only, with some absent. The table lists fewer than 350,000 clones, 70% to 90% of them singletons, with around 4.2% in the top ten. The sequencing sample was made of peripheral blood. These receptors all come from a woman aged 50 to 65 with active or convalescent COVID-19.

J is TRBJ2-2 and V is TRBV19; the D gene is possibly TRBD1 (5 bases). The germline V gene encodes CDR1 LNHDA and CDR2 SQIVND (reference sequence). V was cut by 6 bases and J by 0 bases, with 8 bases left in between. The CDR3 length is 14 residues. The CDR3 coding sequence is TGTGCCAGTAGGTGGGGCACGAACACCGGGGAGCTGTTTTTT. Translation: CASRWGTNTGELFF.

This clone was seen only once. The V call is TRBV5-1, the J call TRBJ2-3; 9 nucleotides align to TRBD2. Germline CDR1 SGHRS, CDR2 YFSETQ. V lost 0 bases to trimming and J lost 2 bases; unmatched junction nucleotides: 10. This CDR3 has 18 residues. CDR3 nucleotides: TGCGCCAGCAGCTTGGCCGAAATGGGCGGGAGGGCCACAGATACGCAGTATTTT. It translates to CASSLAEMGGRATDTQYF.

The chain couples TRBV3-1 (or the pseudogene TRBV3-2) to TRBJ2-5, with 7 bases that match TRBD1. The V segment lost 4 bases and the J segment 3 bases; nucleotides outside the gene matches: 11. The CDR3 totals 16 residues. Germline CDR1 is LGHDT and CDR2 is YNNKEL (reference sequence). CDR3 protein: CASSRLIGTAKETQYF. The CDR3 DNA follows: TGTGCCAGCAGCCGCCTTATCGGGACAGCTAAAGAGACCCAGTACTTC.

The chain combines TRBV19 with TRBJ1-4; TRBD1 might be the D (6 bases). Germline V gives CDR1 LNHDA, CDR2 SQIVND (reference sequence). Trimming took 4 bases from V and 7 from J, leaving 13 bases between them. The CDR3 spans 14 residues. The CDR3 DNA reads TGTGCCAGTAGTACTACAGGGAGGGGTGAAAAACTGTTTTTT. This encodes CASSTTGRGEKLFF.

The rearrangement joins TRBV21-1 to TRBJ2-3; the table calls TRBD2, which could not be checked here. TRBV21-1 is labeled a pseudogene. The CDR3 loop spans 15 amino acids. As DNA, the CDR3 is TGTGCCAGCAGCAAAGGACTAGCCGGCACAGATACGCAGTATTTT. As protein: CASSKGLAGTDTQYF.

The CDR3 DNA sequence: TGTGCCAGCAGCTTAGTACAGGGCTATGGCTACACCTTC. Translation gives CASSLVQGYGYTF. This chain connects TRBV7-6 to TRBJ1-2; tentative D call: TRBD1 (6 bases). Trimming removed 1 base from V and 4 bases from J, with 7 bases in between. This CDR3 has 13 residues. The V gene's germline CDR1 is SGHVS and CDR2 FNYEAQ.

This chain connects TRBV7-7 to TRBJ2-2, with 8 nucleotides matching TRBD2. Trimming took 10 bases from V and 1 from J; bases not matched to a gene: 11. Germline CDR1 reads SSHAT; CDR2 reads FNYEAQ (reference sequence). This CDR3 is 16 amino acids long. The CDR3, as DNA: TGTGCCACCAGAAGGGCGCTAGCGGGGAACACCGGGGAGCTGTTTTTT. It yields the protein CATRRALAGNTGELFF.

This sequence joins TRBV7-2 and TRBJ1-6, with D perhaps matching TRBD1 (6 bases). Germline CDR1 is SGHTA and CDR2 is FQGNSA. Deletions cut 5 bases from V and 0 bases from J, with 14 bases between. The CDR3 has 17 residues. In nucleotides, the CDR3 is TGTGCCAGCAGCCTACAGGGCCGGGGCTCCTATAATTCACCCCTCCACTTT. This encodes CASSLQGRGSYNSPLHF.

This clone showed up just a few times. This chain joins TRBV19 and TRBJ2-1, with D perhaps matching TRBD1 (5 bases). The CDR3 spans 20 residues. The V end lost 0 bases, the J end lost 1 base, and 22 bases lay between the germline ends. CDR1 LNHDA and CDR2 SQIVND come from the germline V gene (reference sequence). This CDR3 reads CASSIDHSGLGEASYNEQFF. The DNA of the CDR3 is TGTGCCAGTAGTATAGATCATTCCGGCCTAGGGGAAGCGTCCTACAATGAGCAGTTCTTC.

The V call is TRBV5-1, the J call TRBJ2-5, with a tentative D call TRBD2 (7 bases). V lost 2 bases to trimming and J lost 4 bases, with 15 bases between them. The germline V gene has CDR1 SGHRS and CDR2 YFSETQ. The CDR3 is made up of 15 amino acids. The CDR3 DNA sequence: TGCGCCAGCAGCTTCGTGGACAGCGGGGTAGAGACCCAGTACTTC. It codes for CASSFVDSGVETQYF.

The genes are TRBV6-5 and TRBJ2-1, with 9 bases aligning to TRBD1. Germline V gene lookup returns CDR1 MNHEY and CDR2 SVGAGI. V dropped 6 bases and J dropped 4; count of bases not matched to a gene: 4. The CDR3 runs to 14 residues. CDR3 sequence reads: CASSPTGGYNEQFF. The CDR3 DNA reads TGTGCCAGCAGCCCGACAGGGGGGTACAATGAGCAGTTCTTC.

The chain links TRBV11-2 to TRBJ1-2; no definite D call. Trimming removed 5 bases from V and 5 bases from J, with 21 bases in between. The CDR3 contains 16 residues. Germline V gives CDR1 SGHAT, CDR2 FQNNGV. The CDR3: CASSGVRSGPLYGYTF. As DNA, the CDR3 is TGTGCCAGCAGCGGAGTACGCTCGGGTCCTCTTTATGGCTACACCTTC.

Here the CDR3 DNA reads TGTGCCAGCAGCTTAGCACAGGGGGCGTCTCAGCCCCAGCATTTT. Its protein product is CASSLAQGASQPQHF. The chain uses TRBV7-9 and TRBJ1-5, with TRBD1 matching 9 bases. Trimming at V came to 0 bases and at J to 6 bases, leaving 3 bases not matched to a gene. The CDR3 spans 15 residues. From germline, CDR1 is SEHNR and CDR2 FQNEAQ (reference sequence).

The V gene is TRBV19, the J gene TRBJ1-5, with TRBD1 matching 8 bases. This CDR3 region has 13 residues. The germline V gene encodes CDR1 LNHDA and CDR2 SQIVND (reference sequence). J was trimmed by 11 bases and V by 5 bases; bases with no gene match: 8. The CDR3 sequence: CASSSGGRSAQHF. CDR3 sequence (DNA): TGTGCCAGTAGTTCAGGGGGCCGCTCAGCCCAGCATTTT.

The chain uses TRBV28 and TRBJ1-6; 8 nucleotides align to TRBD1. Germline lookup yields CDR1 MDHEN and CDR2 SYDVKM. The CDR3 is 15 amino acids. With 6 bases clipped from V and 10 bases from J, the junction kept 11 bases outside the gene matches. The CDR3 sequence is CASSLSTGAGSPLHF. Here the CDR3 DNA reads TGTGCCAGCAGCCTGTCGACAGGGGCTGGATCACCCCTCCACTTT. The entire variable domain, with the rest obtained from reference TRBV28 and TRBJ1-6, is as follows: DVKVTQSSRYLVKRTGEKVFLECVQDMDHENMFWYRQDPGLGLRLIYFSYDVKMKEKGDIPEGYSVSREKKERFSLILESASTNQTSMYLCASSLSTGAGSPLHFGNGTRLTVT.

The genes are TRBV18 and TRBJ2-5; 9 nucleotides match TRBD1. Germline loops: CDR1 KGHSH, CDR2 LQKENI. The CDR3 consists of 13 residues. The V gene end was trimmed by 3 bases and the J gene end by 5 bases; junction bases not matched to a gene: 1. CDR3 protein: CASSPGQGETQYF. DNA of the CDR3: TGTGCCAGCTCACCCGGACAGGGGGAGACCCAGTACTTC.

The chain couples TRBV11-3 to TRBJ1-3; D is unresolved. The V end was cut by 5 bases, the J end by 0 bases, with 5 bases between. This CDR3 has 13 residues. From germline, CDR1 is SGHNT and CDR2 YENEEA. This CDR3 is CASSLVSGNTIYF. DNA of the CDR3: TGTGCCAGCAGCCTCGTCTCTGGAAACACCATATATTTT.

The chain is built from TRBV7-8 and TRBJ2-2; maybe TRBD1 (5 bases). The CDR3 extends over 16 amino acids. The V end was cut by 1 base, the J end by 4 bases, with 13 bases between. Per the germline V gene, CDR1 is SGHVS and CDR2 is FQNEAQ. For the CDR3, the DNA is TGTGCCAGCAGCTTAGGTTGGGGCGCGGTCACCGGGGAGCTGTTTTTT. This codes for CASSLGWGAVTGELFF.

The chain combines TRBV9 with TRBJ2-5; D is possibly TRBD1 (6 bases). With 0 bases removed from V and 7 bases from J, the gap between germline ends came to 16 bases. Germline CDR1 and CDR2: SGDLS and YYNGEE. This CDR3 is 15 amino acids long. CDR3 in amino acids: CASSVEQGRTGTQYF. CDR3 sequence (DNA): TGTGCCAGCAGCGTAGAGCAGGGGCGAACGGGGACCCAGTACTTC.

Only a few counts were recorded for this clone. In nucleotides, the CDR3 is TGTGCCAGCAGCCAAAAGGACGGACAGTACAATGAGCAGTTCTTC. This gives the protein CASSQKDGQYNEQFF. This chain links TRBV4-2 with TRBJ2-1; D is possibly TRBD1 (6 bases). V was trimmed by 2 bases and J by 4 bases, leaving 12 bases between them. The CDR3 totals 15 residues. Germline CDR1 LGHNA, CDR2 YNFKEQ.

The V and J genes are TRBV24-1 and TRBJ1-4; D is perhaps TRBD1 (5 bases). V was trimmed by 3 bases and J by 8 bases, leaving 15 bases between them. The CDR3 is made up of 15 amino acids. Germline CDR1 and CDR2: KGHDR and SFDVKD. This CDR3 reads CATSDPGQGGEKLFF. Written as DNA, the CDR3 is TGTGCCACCAGTGATCCCGGGCAGGGCGGAGAAAAACTGTTTTTT.

This chain uses TRBV14 with TRBJ2-5; possibly TRBD2 for D (6 bases). CDR1 is SGHDN and CDR2 is FVKESK in the germline V gene. Trimming cost V 2 bases and J 4 bases, with 11 bases left between them. This CDR3 comprises 14 residues. The CDR3 here is CASSQREKGETQYF. CDR3 DNA sequence: TGTGCCAGCAGCCAACGGGAGAAAGGAGAGACCCAGTACTTC. The complete variable domain, with remaining parts taken from reference TRBV14 and TRBJ2-5, reads EAGVTQFPSHSVIEKGQTVTLRCDPISGHDNLYWYRRVMGKEIKFLLHFVKESKQDESGMPNNRFLAERTGGTYSTLKVQPAELEDSGVYFCASSQREKGETQYFGPGTRLLVL.

The chain is built from TRBV6-6 and TRBJ1-3; 10 nucleotides match TRBD1. The CDR3 has 20 amino acids. Germline V gives CDR1 MNHNY, CDR2 SVGAGI (reference sequence). Trimming took 6 bases from V and 0 from J; bases not matched to a gene: 17. This chain's CDR3 is CASSRPSGTGDTNSGNTIYF. The CDR3 DNA sequence: TGTGCCAGCAGCCGTCCATCCGGGACAGGGGATACCAACTCTGGAAACACCATATATTTT.

The CDR3, as DNA: TGTGCCAGCAGTTTAGGATCGCTACGGGGGCAGTATTTT. Amino acids: CASSLGSLRGQYF. The genes are TRBV28 and TRBJ2-3; maybe TRBD2 (5 bases). V shed 2 bases and J shed 11 bases, with 14 bases lying between them. There are 13 residues in the CDR3. Germline loops: CDR1 MDHEN, CDR2 SYDVKM.

This sequence joins TRBV9 and TRBJ1-4; TRBD1 agrees at 10 bases. Germline lookup yields CDR1 SGDLS and CDR2 YYNGEE. V trimming: 3 bases; J trimming: 12 bases; junction bases outside the gene matches: 11. The CDR3 spans 15 residues. The CDR3: CASSAGQGSFRELFF. In DNA form, the CDR3 reads TGTGCCAGCAGCGCGGGACAGGGGAGCTTCAGGGAACTGTTTTTT.

This clone occurred once. The rearrangement uses TRBV11-2 and TRBJ1-5; 7 bases are shared with TRBD1. Looked up from germline, CDR1 is SGHAT and CDR2 is FQNNGV. The length of the CDR3 is 15 residues. V lost 5 bases and J lost 3; bases outside the gene matches: 7. CDR3 residues: CASSPGQAPNQPQHF. The CDR3 nucleotides read TGTGCCAGCAGCCCCGGACAGGCGCCCAATCAGCCCCAGCATTTT. Supplemented by reference TRBV11-2 and TRBJ1-5, the full variable domain reads EAGVAQSPRYKIIEKRQSVAFWCNPISGHATLYWYQQILGQGPKLLIQFQNNGVVDDSQLPKDRFSAERLKGVDSTLKIQPAKLEDSAVYLCASSPGQAPNQPQHFGDGTRLSIL.

J is TRBJ2-1 and V is TRBV19, with a tentative D call TRBD2 (5 bases). V lost 1 base and J 0 bases, leaving 10 bases between the germline ends. Looked up from germline, CDR1 is LNHDA and CDR2 is SQIVND (reference sequence). The CDR3 consists of 16 residues. The CDR3 DNA reads TGTGCCAGTAGTATAGGTTATGGGAGCTCCTACAATGAGCAGTTCTTC. Translated, it gives CASSIGYGSSYNEQFF.